This is a list of T cell receptor beta chains from one sample in a study of sequential checkpoint blockade in melanoma. Method: immunoSEQ multiplex PCR; TCRdb's copy keeps in-frame clones and lacks some. The sample comprises 15,000 to 20,000 clones, approximately 26% of which are singletons, and roughly 7.2% rests with the top ten. Here the sequenced sample was tumor tissue (inferred from file names), taken from a patient given nivolumab and ipilimumab in sequence. All receptors derive from a human donor with melanoma. Each CDR3 is given with its conserved first and last residue. Each record gives: V gene, J gene, D gene, clone size, CDR3 length, CDR3 DNA, CDR3 protein. D genes are given only for firm matches. Clone size appears in some rows only: once, few, many, or a class for an expanded clone.

v_call: TRBV19
j_call: TRBJ2-5
d_call: TRBD2
clone_size: few
cdr3_length: 15
cdr3_nt: TGTGCCAGTAGGGTAGGAGCGGGGGGGCTAGAGACCCAGTACTTC
cdr3_aa: CASRVGAGGLETQYF

v_call: TRBV19
j_call: TRBJ1-1
d_call: NA
clone_size: NA
cdr3_length: 14
cdr3_nt: TGTGCCAGTAGTATAACGGGGTTGCGAACTGAAGCTTTCTTT
cdr3_aa: CASSITGLRTEAFF

v_call: TRBV11-3
j_call: TRBJ2-7
d_call: NA
clone_size: NA
cdr3_length: 14
cdr3_nt: TGTGCCAGCAGCTTGGGGACAATTTCCTACGAGCAGTACTTC
cdr3_aa: CASSLGTISYEQYF

v_call: TRBV6-8
j_call: TRBJ1-5
d_call: NA
clone_size: NA
cdr3_length: 15
cdr3_nt: TGTGCCAGCAGCCCTGGTAGCCCTGGCAATCAGCCCCAGCATTTT
cdr3_aa: CASSPGSPGNQPQHF

v_call: TRBV6-8
j_call: TRBJ1-2
d_call: NA
clone_size: NA
cdr3_length: 18
cdr3_nt: TGTGCCAGCAGTTATTATGGGATCCGGGACTTGTCTAACTATGGCTACACCTTC
cdr3_aa: CASSYYGIRDLSNYGYTF

v_call: TRBV18
j_call: TRBJ2-7
d_call: NA
clone_size: NA
cdr3_length: 16
cdr3_nt: TGTGCCAGCTCACCGGCGAGCGGTCGGGTTGGGTCCGAGCAGTACTTC
cdr3_aa: CASSPASGRVGSEQYF

v_call: TRBV6-8
j_call: TRBJ1-5
d_call: TRBD1
clone_size: NA
cdr3_length: 14
cdr3_nt: TGTGCCAGCAGGACAGACAGGGGGCCGGGGCCCCAGCATTTT
cdr3_aa: CASRTDRGPGPQHF

v_call: TRBV18
j_call: TRBJ2-7
d_call: NA
clone_size: NA
cdr3_length: 15
cdr3_nt: TGTGCCAGCTCACCTATCAATGCAGGGACCTACGAGCAGTACTTC
cdr3_aa: CASSPINAGTYEQYF

v_call: TRBV11-3
j_call: TRBJ1-4
d_call: TRBD1
clone_size: many
cdr3_length: 15
cdr3_nt: TGTGCCAGCAGCTTAACGGGACAGGGGGCGGAAAAACTGTTTTTT
cdr3_aa: CASSLTGQGAEKLFF

v_call: TRBV4-1
j_call: TRBJ2-4
d_call: NA
clone_size: few
cdr3_length: 14
cdr3_nt: TGCGCCAGCAGCCAAGCCCAGGGGAGAAACATTCAGTACTTC
cdr3_aa: CASSQAQGRNIQYF

v_call: TRBV19
j_call: TRBJ1-5
d_call: NA
clone_size: once
cdr3_length: 15
cdr3_nt: TGTGCCAGCAGCGACCGGGGGTTCGGCAATCAGCCCCAGCATTTT
cdr3_aa: CASSDRGFGNQPQHF

v_call: TRBV15
j_call: TRBJ2-5
d_call: NA
clone_size: NA
cdr3_length: 15
cdr3_nt: TGTGCCACCAGCAGAGATTGGGGGCAACAAGAGACCCAGTACTTC
cdr3_aa: CATSRDWGQQETQYF

v_call: TRBV1
j_call: TRBJ2-5
d_call: NA
clone_size: many
cdr3_length: 14
cdr3_nt: TGCGCCAGCAGCCAGGGACAGTTACGCGAGACCCAGTACTTC
cdr3_aa: CASSQGQLRETQYF

v_call: TRBV28
j_call: TRBJ1-1
d_call: TRBD1
clone_size: NA
cdr3_length: 14
cdr3_nt: TGTGCCAGCAGAGAAGGACAGGTATCAACTGAAGCTTTCTTT
cdr3_aa: CASREGQVSTEAFF

v_call: TRBV18
j_call: TRBJ2-7
d_call: TRBD2
clone_size: few
cdr3_length: 14
cdr3_nt: TGTGCCAGCTCACCACCGGGACTAGCCAACGAGCAGTACTTC
cdr3_aa: CASSPPGLANEQYF

v_call: TRBV19
j_call: TRBJ1-1
d_call: NA
clone_size: NA
cdr3_length: 16
cdr3_nt: TGTGCCAGTAGTATAGTGGGCGTCGGAGGGAACACTGAAGCTTTCTTT
cdr3_aa: CASSIVGVGGNTEAFF

v_call: TRBV11-3
j_call: TRBJ2-3
d_call: TRBD2
clone_size: NA
cdr3_length: 17
cdr3_nt: TGTGCCAGCAGCCCCGGGACTAGCGGGGGGAAGACAGATACGCAGTATTTT
cdr3_aa: CASSPGTSGGKTDTQYF

v_call: TRBV6-8
j_call: TRBJ2-7
d_call: NA
clone_size: few
cdr3_length: 18
cdr3_nt: TGTGCCAGCAGTTACTCGAGACCTCAGGGGTCGAGCTCCTACGAGCAGTACTTC
cdr3_aa: CASSYSRPQGSSSYEQYF

v_call: TRBV11-3
j_call: TRBJ1-5
d_call: NA
clone_size: few
cdr3_length: 15
cdr3_nt: TGTGCCAGCAGCTTGGACAATCCTTACAATCAGCCCCAGCATTTT
cdr3_aa: CASSLDNPYNQPQHF

v_call: TRBV6-8
j_call: TRBJ2-7
d_call: NA
clone_size: few
cdr3_length: 13
cdr3_nt: TGTGCCAGCAGTTCGACTAGTTCCTACGAGCAGTACTTC
cdr3_aa: CASSSTSSYEQYF

v_call: TRBV5-1
j_call: TRBJ2-7
d_call: TRBD1
clone_size: NA
cdr3_length: 16
cdr3_nt: TGCGCCAGCAGCCAAAACCGGGACAGGGGGTTTTACGAGCAGTACTTC
cdr3_aa: CASSQNRDRGFYEQYF

v_call: TRBV19
j_call: TRBJ1-1
d_call: NA
clone_size: NA
cdr3_length: 15
cdr3_nt: TGTGCCAGTAGTCCAAAAAGGGGGGCGCGGGCTGAAGCTTTCTTT
cdr3_aa: CASSPKRGARAEAFF

v_call: TRBV11-3
j_call: TRBJ1-1
d_call: NA
clone_size: many
cdr3_length: 15
cdr3_nt: TGTGCCAGCAGCCAAGGGACGGCGGGGTACACTGAAGCTTTCTTT
cdr3_aa: CASSQGTAGYTEAFF

v_call: TRBV5-1
j_call: TRBJ2-2
d_call: NA
clone_size: NA
cdr3_length: 15
cdr3_nt: TGCGCCAGCAGCTTAAGCGGGCCGGGCACCGGGGAGCTGTTTTTT
cdr3_aa: CASSLSGPGTGELFF

v_call: TRBV30
j_call: TRBJ2-7
d_call: TRBD1
clone_size: NA
cdr3_length: 12
cdr3_nt: TGTGCCTGGAGTCCGGACAGGGACGAGCAGTACTTC
cdr3_aa: CAWSPDRDEQYF

v_call: TRBV10-3
j_call: TRBJ2-1
d_call: NA
clone_size: few
cdr3_length: 12
cdr3_nt: TGTGCCAGCGGGACAGCCTACAATGAGCAGTTCTTC
cdr3_aa: CASGTAYNEQFF

v_call: TRBV6-8
j_call: TRBJ2-5
d_call: NA
clone_size: NA
cdr3_length: 12
cdr3_nt: TGTGCCAGCAGTATACGGGTAGAGACCCAGTACTTC
cdr3_aa: CASSIRVETQYF

v_call: TRBV7-8
j_call: TRBJ2-2
d_call: NA
clone_size: few
cdr3_length: 13
cdr3_nt: TGTGCCAGCAGCCCCCGTGAGGGAGGGGAGCTGTTTTTT
cdr3_aa: CASSPREGGELFF

v_call: TRBV28
j_call: TRBJ2-2
d_call: NA
clone_size: few
cdr3_length: 16
cdr3_nt: TGTGCCAGCAGTTTTACGGGAACAACAAGGACCGGGGAGCTGTTTTTT
cdr3_aa: CASSFTGTTRTGELFF

v_call: TRBV10-3
j_call: TRBJ1-5
d_call: NA
clone_size: few
cdr3_length: 15
cdr3_nt: TGTGCCAGCACTGAGGGACTGAATAGCAATCAGCCCCAGCATTTT
cdr3_aa: CASTEGLNSNQPQHF

v_call: TRBV9
j_call: TRBJ2-1
d_call: TRBD2
clone_size: many
cdr3_length: 15
cdr3_nt: TGTGCCAGCAGCGTAGAGCGGGACTCCTACAATGAGCAGTTCTTC
cdr3_aa: CASSVERDSYNEQFF

v_call: TRBV19
j_call: TRBJ2-3
d_call: TRBD1
clone_size: NA
cdr3_length: 17
cdr3_nt: TGTGCCAGTAGCTTGACCTTCCCGGGACAGGGGCCAGATACGCAGTATTTT
cdr3_aa: CASSLTFPGQGPDTQYF

v_call: TRBV19
j_call: TRBJ2-1
d_call: NA
clone_size: NA
cdr3_length: 15
cdr3_nt: TGTGCCAGTAGTATTGGGCCAGGGATTGTCAATGAGCAGTTCTTC
cdr3_aa: CASSIGPGIVNEQFF

v_call: TRBV11-3
j_call: TRBJ2-7
d_call: NA
clone_size: NA
cdr3_length: 15
cdr3_nt: TGTGCCAGCAGCCGGACCGGGACACGGGAGGACGAGCAGTACTTC
cdr3_aa: CASSRTGTREDEQYF